These 23 T cell receptor beta chains originate from one sample sequenced in a study of blood T cells in healthy people across ages. The use of a sample-barcoded 5' primer and a J-beta primer mix characterized a second PCR of roughly 6 to 11 cycles. TCRdb redid the calling of the 5' RACE reads with MiXCR, one entry per CDR3 protein. The sample gives about 1.4 million distinct CDR3 sequences, approximately 59% of which show up once; about 6.7% is in the top ten. The sample was blood. These receptors all stem from a man younger than 35 in good health.

Here the CDR3 DNA reads TGCAGTGCTGCGTTCGGGGGGGCGAAGACCCAGTACTTC. Translating it yields CSAAFGGAKTQYF. The chain combines TRBV20-1 with TRBJ2-5; 8 nucleotides agree with TRBD2. CDR1 and CDR2 (germline): DFQATT, SNEGSKA (reference sequence). Germline trimming cut 5 bases from V and 6 bases from J; bases unmatched to any gene: 8. This CDR3 comprises 13 residues.

A single count supports this clonotype. The J gene is TRBJ2-7, the V gene TRBV20-1, with D possibly matching TRBD2 (6 bases). The CDR3 has 15 amino acids. Trimming left V 3 bases short and J 0 bases short, with 15 bases between. CDR1 DFQATT and CDR2 SNEGSKA come from the germline V gene (reference sequence). The CDR3 reads CSASPAGPASYEQYF. CDR3 DNA sequence: TGCAGTGCTAGCCCCGCGGGACCTGCCTCCTACGAGCAGTACTTC.

This clonotype was detected a few times. This sequence joins TRBV4-1 and TRBJ2-7; 10 bases line up with TRBD2. This CDR3 comprises 17 residues. Germline V gene data show CDR1 as MGHRA and CDR2 as YSYEKL. V lost 0 bases to trimming and J lost 4 bases; unmatched junction nucleotides: 9. The CDR3 region is CASSQESLSGRIYEQYF. CDR3 in DNA: TGCGCCAGCAGCCAAGAATCCCTTAGCGGGAGGATTTACGAGCAGTACTTC.

The rearrangement links TRBV7-2 to TRBJ2-1; D ambiguous. V lost 3 bases to trimming and J lost 12 bases, with 15 bases between them. This CDR3 has 13 amino acids. Germline CDR1 and CDR2: SGHTA and FQGNSA. Here the CDR3 DNA reads TGTGCCAGCAGCTTGGATCCGGCAATGACGCAGTTCTTC. Protein product: CASSLDPAMTQFF. The variable domain in full, with the rest retrieved from reference TRBV7-2 and TRBJ2-1, is GAGVSQSPSNKVTEKGKDVELRCDPISGHTALYWYRQSLGQGLEFLIYFQGNSAPDKSGLPSDRFSAERTGGSVSTLTIQRTQQEDSAVYLCASSLDPAMTQFFGPGTRLTVL.

About this clonotype itself: A read error may account for a junction end that differs from germline. This chain connects TRBV6-2 or TRBV6-3 to TRBJ2-5, with a possible D match to TRBD2 (6 bases). The V gene's germline CDR1 is MNHEY and CDR2 SVGEGT. The CDR3 length is 12 residues. The CDR3 here is CASMDYQETRYF. The CDR3, as DNA: TGTGCCAGCATGGACTATCAAGAGACCCGGTACTTC.

The gene calls are TRBV29-1 and TRBJ2-1, with D hard to call. Germline V gene lookup returns CDR1 SQVTM and CDR2 ANQGSEA. This CDR3 spans 11 amino acids. V shed 7 bases and J shed 9 bases, with 13 bases lying between them. The DNA for the CDR3 is TGCAGCGGCAGTAACAATGGTGAGCAGTTCTTC. Protein product: CSGSNNGEQFF.

The genes are TRBV20-1 and TRBJ1-1; a possible D gene is TRBD1 (5 bases). Germline CDR1 and CDR2: DFQATT and SNEGSKA (reference sequence). Trimming removed 8 bases from V and 2 bases from J, with 15 bases in between. The CDR3 is 13 amino acids. This chain's CDR3 is CSSRRGRNTEAFF. DNA of the CDR3: TGCAGTTCCCGCCGGGGCCGAAACACTGAAGCTTTCTTT.

The V call is TRBV14, the J call TRBJ1-2; D is ambiguous. Trimming cost V 0 bases and J 4 bases, with 12 bases left between them. This CDR3 is built from 15 residues. Germline V gives CDR1 SGHDN, CDR2 FVKESK. CDR3 bases: TGTGCCAGCAGCCAAGATCAACAGCCTTCCTATGGCTACACCTTC. Protein sequence: CASSQDQQPSYGYTF.

The rearrangement joins TRBV12-5 to TRBJ2-5; 10 bases are shared with TRBD1. Trimming removed 9 bases from V and 4 bases from J; junction bases left unmatched: 8. The CDR3 loop spans 14 amino acids. CDR1 is LGHNT and CDR2 is FRNRAP in the germline V gene. The CDR3 sequence is CASGLGQGRETQYF. In DNA, the CDR3 is TGTGCTAGCGGCCTGGGACAGGGGAGAGAGACCCAGTACTTC.

This clonotype was counted a single time. This chain joins TRBV12-3 or TRBV12-4 and TRBJ2-4; a possible D gene is TRBD1 (6 bases). The CDR3 extends over 14 amino acids. Trimming took 6 bases from V and 0 from J, leaving 9 bases between them. As DNA, the CDR3 is TGTGCCAGCAGCTGGACAGAAGCCAAAAACATTCAGTACTTC. This codes for CASSWTEAKNIQYF.

This clonotype was seen a few times. This chain links TRBV24-1 with TRBJ1-2, with unresolved D. V shed 11 bases and J shed 3 bases, with 6 bases lying between them. Germline CDR1 and CDR2: KGHDR and SFDVKD. The CDR3 has 10 amino acids. This chain's CDR3 is CAITDYGYTF. The CDR3 nucleotides read TGTGCCATAACGGACTATGGCTACACCTTC.

This clonotype was detected only a few times. The V and J genes are TRBV27 and TRBJ2-7, with no clear D. The CDR3 has 13 residues. Germline V gives CDR1 MNHEY, CDR2 SMNVEV (reference sequence). V was clipped by 5 bases and J by 8 bases, with 16 bases between them. The CDR3: CASSPLTRAQQYF. The DNA of the CDR3 is TGTGCCAGCAGTCCCCTCACCCGTGCACAGCAGTACTTC.

The chain is built from TRBV6-5 and TRBJ2-2; either TRBD1 or TRBD2 may supply D (7 bases each). The CDR3 sequence is 15 residues long. Germline V gene lookup returns CDR1 MNHEY and CDR2 SVGAGI. Trimming took 11 bases from V and 8 from J, leaving 24 bases between them. As DNA, the CDR3 is TGTGCCGTGACCAACCAGGGGGGGCTCGCGGGGGAGCTGTTTTTT. The encoded protein is CAVTNQGGLAGELFF.

The rearrangement links TRBV12-3 or TRBV12-4 to TRBJ1-4; 8 nucleotides agree with TRBD1. CDR3 length: 17 amino acids. The trim removed 4 bases at V and 7 bases at J, leaving 14 bases unmatched. CDR3 loop: CASSSTYRGGGSEKLFF. CDR3 sequence (DNA): TGTGCCAGCAGTTCAACCTACAGGGGGGGGGGCTCTGAAAAACTGTTTTTT.

V is TRBV20-1 and J is TRBJ2-7; D is possibly TRBD2 (5 bases). Per the germline V gene, CDR1 is DFQATT and CDR2 is SNEGSKA (reference sequence). This CDR3 is 12 amino acids long. The germline V and J ends were trimmed by 6 bases and 2 bases, with 11 bases remaining between them. CDR3 loop: CSAGAGTYEQYF. Written as DNA, the CDR3 is TGCAGTGCCGGCGCCGGGACCTACGAGCAGTACTTC.

The V and J genes are TRBV7-9 and TRBJ2-1; TRBD1 matches at 7 bases. The ends lost 5 bases at V and 7 bases at J; junction bases unmatched: 2. This CDR3 has 12 amino acids. The germline V gene encodes CDR1 SEHNR and CDR2 FQNEAQ (reference sequence). The CDR3 coding sequence is TGTGCCAGCAGCGGGACAGAGAATGAGCAGTTCTTC. It codes for CASSGTENEQFF.

The V gene is TRBV12-3 or TRBV12-4, the J gene TRBJ1-2, with D possibly TRBD1 on 5 matching bases. V lost 3 bases and J lost 5, with 19 bases in between. The CDR3 has 16 amino acids. CDR3 region: CASSFGTVGEYYGYTF. CDR3 in DNA: TGTGCCAGCAGTTTCGGGACGGTGGGGGAATATTATGGCTACACCTTC.

The chain links TRBV7-8 to TRBJ2-7; D gene unclear. CDR1 and CDR2 from the germline V gene are SGHVS and FQNEAQ. The CDR3 covers 14 residues. Trimming shortened V by 1 base and J by 4 bases, and 11 bases separated the two germline ends. CDR3 sequence (DNA): TGTGCCAGCAGCTTAGGCAGGTTGGGGTACGAGCAGTACTTC. Protein product: CASSLGRLGYEQYF.

This sequence joins TRBV20-1 and TRBJ2-1; D is undetermined. V was cut by 8 bases and J by 9 bases, with 14 bases left in between. The CDR3 length is 11 residues. CDR1 is DFQATT, CDR2 SNEGSKA, per germline (reference sequence). Here the CDR3 DNA reads TGCAGTACTGGTCGTACGGGTGAGCAGTTCTTC. Translating it yields CSTGRTGEQFF.

The rearrangement links TRBV29-1 to TRBJ2-1, with 10 bases that match TRBD2. The CDR3 is 15 residues long. J was trimmed by 8 bases and V by 0 bases; bases with no gene match: 7. CDR1 is SQVTM, CDR2 ANQGSEA, per germline. CDR3 sequence reads: CSVEERSGRDYEQFF. CDR3 DNA: TGCAGCGTTGAAGAGCGGAGCGGGAGGGATTATGAGCAGTTCTTC.

The J gene is TRBJ1-1, the V gene TRBV5-1; D ambiguous. This CDR3 spans 12 amino acids. V was cut by 0 bases and J by 6 bases, with 6 bases left in between. Germline assignment: CDR1 SGHRS and CDR2 YFSETQ. CDR3 DNA sequence: TGCGCCAGCAGCTTGGGGATTTCTGAAGCTTTCTTT. Its protein product is CASSLGISEAFF.

This clonotype was seen more than once but under ten times. V and J are TRBV15 and TRBJ2-2; no clear D. Germline V CDR1 and CDR2: LNHNV, YYDKDF (reference sequence). This CDR3 comprises 13 residues. V shed 1 base and J shed 4 bases, with 4 bases lying between them. The CDR3 region is CATSRAFTGELFF. As DNA, the CDR3 is TGTGCCACCAGCAGAGCGTTCACCGGGGAGCTGTTTTTT.

This clonotype showed up just a few times. This rearrangement joins TRBV6-5 to TRBJ2-5, with 9 positions matching TRBD1. J was trimmed by 2 bases and V by 8 bases; bases with no gene match: 3. The germline V gene has CDR1 MNHEY and CDR2 SVGAGI. This CDR3 has 13 residues. CDR3 DNA sequence: TGTGCCAGCCGGACAGGGGATCAAGAGACCCAGTACTTC. Translation gives CASRTGDQETQYF.